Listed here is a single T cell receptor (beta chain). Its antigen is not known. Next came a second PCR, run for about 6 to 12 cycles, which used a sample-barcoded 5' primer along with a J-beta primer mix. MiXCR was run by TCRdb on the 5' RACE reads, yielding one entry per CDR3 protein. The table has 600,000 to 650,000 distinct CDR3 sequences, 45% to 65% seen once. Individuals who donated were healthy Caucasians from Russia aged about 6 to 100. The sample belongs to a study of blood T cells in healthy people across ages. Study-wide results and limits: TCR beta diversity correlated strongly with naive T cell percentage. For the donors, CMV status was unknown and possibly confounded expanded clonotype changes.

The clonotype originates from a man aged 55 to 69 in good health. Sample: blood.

The CDR3 spells CAISGQPPGGGYTF. CDR3 bases: TGTGCCATCTCGGGACAGCCGCCGGGGGGGGGCTACACCTTC. The rearrangement uses TRBV10-3 and TRBJ1-2; 7 bases match TRBD1. The germline V gene encodes CDR1 ENHRY and CDR2 SYGVKD. J gave up 8 bases and V 8 bases, and 14 bases lay outside the gene matches. CDR3 length: 14 residues.